Each of the 2 T cell receptor beta chains below was sequenced from the same sample in a study of spatial heterogeneity in lung cancer. TCRdb independently ran MiXCR on the 5' RACE reads; one entry per CDR3 protein. Counted here are tens of thousands of distinct CDR3 sequences, less than 9% occurring once; the ten biggest clones make up approximately 2.9%. Documented time point: sample taken at primary tumor resection. Whole RNA, isolated from tumor, nontumor lung or frozen PBMC, was sequenced without prior sorting. Here the sequenced sample was PBMCs, taken at surgery. Receptors were obtained from a female donor with early-stage non-small cell lung cancer.

This clonotype was seen many times. This rearrangement joins TRBV28 to TRBJ2-5, with D possibly being TRBD1 (5 bases). The germline V and J ends were trimmed by 2 bases and 4 bases, with 23 bases remaining between them. From germline, CDR1 is MDHEN and CDR2 SYDVKM. The CDR3 runs to 18 residues. The CDR3 DNA reads TGTGCCAGCAGTTTAAGGGTTACAGGACGTAAACCAACAGAGACCCAGTACTTC. It is translated as CASSLRVTGRKPTETQYF.

This clonotype was detected only a few times. V and J are TRBV6-2 or TRBV6-3 and TRBJ2-3; D unclear. Germline values: CDR1 MNHEY, CDR2 SVGEGT. Trimming left V 6 bases short and J 4 bases short, with 8 bases between. CDR3 length: 12 amino acids. Here the CDR3 reads CASRDGADTQYF. Here the CDR3 DNA reads TGTGCCAGCAGAGACGGTGCAGATACGCAGTATTTT.